These 17 T cell receptor beta chains came from one sample sequenced in a study of CD8 T cells in Susac syndrome. Random hexamers served to reverse transcribe roughly 0.45 to 1 ug RNA. TCRdb used MiXCR to reprocess the immunoSEQ multiplex PCR reads, holding one entry per CDR3 protein. The profile covers more than 100,000 distinct CDR3 sequences, with about 94% appearing a single time and about 0.28% taken by the ten largest. Sequencing used CD8+ T cells from PBMCs. These receptor sequences come from a human donor with Susac syndrome.

On this clonotype itself: Relative to the germline gene, one junction end is altered; a read error may explain this. V gene TRBV29-1 combines with J gene TRBJ2-1; no clear D. The germline CDR1 and CDR2 sequences are SQVTM and ANQGSEA. The CDR3 is 11 amino acids. CDR3 bases: TGCAGCGTTGAAGGCGCACCCCAGCAGCTCTTC. Translated: CSVEGAPQQLF.

This clonotype was observed a few times. V is TRBV5-4 and J is TRBJ2-3; tentative D call: TRBD2 (7 bases). Germline assignment: CDR1 SGHNT and CDR2 YYREEE (reference sequence). Trimming removed 9 bases from V and 11 bases from J, with 25 bases in between. The CDR3 covers 14 residues. CDR3 amino acids: CAIPAAGARDGQYF. In DNA, the CDR3 is TGTGCCATCCCAGCGGCGGGGGCGCGGGATGGGCAGTATTTT.

This clonotype was seen a handful of times. The CDR3 protein is CASSQPGDTEAFF. CDR3 DNA sequence: TGTGCCAGCAGCCAGCCAGGGGATACTGAAGCTTTCTTT. The chain carries TRBV4-2 and TRBJ1-1; D is possibly TRBD1 (6 bases). Trimming stripped 3 bases from V and 5 bases from J, with 10 bases between. The CDR3 length is 13 residues. The V gene's germline CDR1 is LGHNA and CDR2 YNFKEQ.

The genes are TRBV6-2 or TRBV6-3 and TRBJ1-4, with D perhaps matching TRBD1 (6 bases). V was pared by 8 bases and J by 8 bases, with 12 bases between. The CDR3 has 12 amino acids. The germline gives CDR1 MNHEY, CDR2 SVGEGT. In nucleotides, the CDR3 is TGTGCCAGCGGCAGGGGAAGAGAAAAACTGTTTTTT. This codes for CASGRGREKLFF.

The chain recombines TRBV29-1 with TRBJ2-7, with D tentatively TRBD1 (5 bases). The CDR3 is 14 amino acids. Germline CDR1 and CDR2: SQVTM and ANQGSEA. Trimming pared 7 bases from V and 1 base from J, leaving 17 bases between. CDR3 DNA: TGCAGCGCCTGCTTTCTTGACAGTTCCTACGAGCAGTACTTC. Protein: CSACFLDSSYEQYF.

The genes are TRBV27 and TRBJ2-7, with a possible D match to TRBD1 (7 bases). Germline-derived CDR1 and CDR2 are MNHEY and SMNVEV (reference sequence). Deletions cut 6 bases from V and 2 bases from J, with 17 bases between. The CDR3 runs to 15 residues. This CDR3 reads CASRPGGGYPYEQYF. CDR3 in DNA: TGTGCCAGCAGGCCAGGAGGGGGCTACCCCTACGAGCAGTACTTC.

V and J are TRBV7-8 and TRBJ2-7, with D perhaps matching TRBD2 (5 bases). The CDR3 contains 18 residues. Germline V gives CDR1 SGHVS, CDR2 FQNEAQ. V lost 3 bases and J lost 0, with 21 bases in between. The DNA of the CDR3 is TGTGCCAGCAGCTTTGCGGGTGGAGGTGGTAGTAGCTCCTACGAGCAGTACTTC. Translating it yields CASSFAGGGGSSSYEQYF.

This clonotype was seen once. This sequence joins TRBV29-1 and TRBJ1-2, with TRBD1 matching over 10 bases. Germline loops: CDR1 SQVTM, CDR2 ANQGSEA. The CDR3 extends over 14 amino acids. V gave up 5 bases and J gave up 4 bases; unmatched junction bases: 7. The CDR3 DNA reads as TGCAGCGTTCCGATGACAGGGGGCTCCTATGGCTACACCTTC. This translates into CSVPMTGGSYGYTF. Full variable domain (missing parts from reference TRBV29-1 and TRBJ1-2): SAVISQKPSRDICQRGTSLTIQCQVDSQVTMMFWYRQQPGQSLTLIATANQGSEATYESGFVIDKFPISRPNLTFSTLTVSNMSPEDSSIYLCSVPMTGGSYGYTFGSGTRLTVV.

DNA of the CDR3: TGCAGTGCCCAGAGCCAGCGGGGGGGCCGGGAGACCCAGTACTTC. It yields the protein CSAQSQRGGRETQYF. This chain links TRBV20-1 with TRBJ2-5; 10 nucleotides align to TRBD2. Trimming took 6 bases from V and 5 from J; bases not matched to a gene: 12. CDR3 length: 15 amino acids. CDR1 is DFQATT and CDR2 is SNEGSKA in the germline V gene (reference sequence).

The rearrangement links TRBV6-5 to TRBJ2-3; 8 nucleotides agree with TRBD1. The CDR3 loop spans 14 amino acids. Per germline, CDR1 MNHEY and CDR2 SVGAGI. V lost 4 bases to trimming and J lost 4 bases; unmatched junction nucleotides: 4. The CDR3 sequence: CASSLHRGADTQYF. The CDR3 DNA reads TGTGCCAGCAGTTTACACAGGGGGGCAGATACGCAGTATTTT.

This chain joins TRBV9 and TRBJ2-3, with D hard to call. Trimming stripped 0 bases from V and 4 bases from J, with 12 bases between. The V gene's germline CDR1 is SGDLS and CDR2 YYNGEE. The CDR3 runs to 15 residues. The CDR3 sequence: CASSVGSLFADTQYF. The CDR3, as DNA: TGTGCCAGCAGCGTAGGGAGTCTATTCGCAGATACGCAGTATTTT.

V gene TRBV4-2 combines with J gene TRBJ2-7; D gene unclear. Trimming removed 1 base at V and 3 bases at J, with 16 bases between. The length of the CDR3 is 16 residues. Germline V lookup: CDR1 LGHNA, CDR2 YNFKEQ. CDR3 residues: CASSQALSGGLYEQYF. The CDR3 nucleotides are TGTGCCAGCAGCCAAGCCCTGAGTGGTGGGCTCTACGAGCAGTACTTC.

The chain joins TRBV6-2 or TRBV6-3 to TRBJ2-7; the D is unclear. The ends were cut back, 5 bases at V and 3 bases at J, with 11 bases in the middle. This CDR3 is built from 13 residues. CDR1 is MNHEY, CDR2 SVGEGT, per germline. DNA for the CDR3: TGTGCCAGCAGTACCCCGAATATCTACGAGCAGTACTTC. Residues: CASSTPNIYEQYF.

In nucleotides, the CDR3 is TGTGCCAGCAGCGTAGCCGGGGGGCCTACCTACGAGCAGTACTTC. Translation gives CASSVAGGPTYEQYF. The rearrangement joins TRBV9 to TRBJ2-7; possibly TRBD2 for D (7 bases). The CDR3 is made up of 15 amino acids. The V end lost 0 bases, the J end lost 2 bases, and 12 bases lay between the germline ends. From germline, CDR1 is SGDLS and CDR2 YYNGEE.

This clonotype was detected only once. CDR3 amino acids: CSARRGAGETQYF. DNA for the CDR3: TGCAGTGCCCGACGGGGGGCGGGAGAGACCCAGTACTTC. The chain links TRBV20-1 to TRBJ2-5; tentatively, D is TRBD2 (7 bases). The V end lost 6 bases, the J end lost 4 bases, and 15 bases lay between the germline ends. The CDR3 runs to 13 residues. Germline V gives CDR1 DFQATT, CDR2 SNEGSKA (reference sequence).

The chain employs TRBV25-1 and TRBJ2-5, with TRBD2 as a possible D gene (6 bases). The CDR3 totals 15 residues. Germline values: CDR1 MGHDK, CDR2 SYGVNS. Trimming cost V 1 base and J 3 bases, with 12 bases left between them. CDR3 residues: CASSESGTLEETQYF. The CDR3 DNA is TGTGCCAGCAGTGAATCCGGGACTCTAGAAGAGACCCAGTACTTC.

J is TRBJ1-2 and V is TRBV10-3; D gene unclear. The ends were cut back, 2 bases at V and 4 bases at J, with 11 bases in the middle. The CDR3 covers 14 residues. Germline V gene data show CDR1 as ENHRY and CDR2 as SYGVKD. The CDR3 nucleotides read TGTGCCATCAGTGAGACAGTGGGCTTCTATGGCTACACCTTC. It codes for CAISETVGFYGYTF.